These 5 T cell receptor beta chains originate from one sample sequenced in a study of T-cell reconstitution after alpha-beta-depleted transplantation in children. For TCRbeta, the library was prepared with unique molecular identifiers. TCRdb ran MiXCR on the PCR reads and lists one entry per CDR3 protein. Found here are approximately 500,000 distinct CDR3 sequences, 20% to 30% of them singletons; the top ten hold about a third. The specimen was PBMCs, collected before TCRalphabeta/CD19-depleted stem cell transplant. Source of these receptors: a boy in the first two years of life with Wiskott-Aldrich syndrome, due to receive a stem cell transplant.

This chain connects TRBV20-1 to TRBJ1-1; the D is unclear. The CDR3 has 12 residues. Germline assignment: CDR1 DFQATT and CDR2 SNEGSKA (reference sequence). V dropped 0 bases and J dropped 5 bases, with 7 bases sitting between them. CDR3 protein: CSAREGTTEAFF. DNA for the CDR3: TGCAGTGCTAGAGAGGGAACGACTGAAGCTTTCTTT.

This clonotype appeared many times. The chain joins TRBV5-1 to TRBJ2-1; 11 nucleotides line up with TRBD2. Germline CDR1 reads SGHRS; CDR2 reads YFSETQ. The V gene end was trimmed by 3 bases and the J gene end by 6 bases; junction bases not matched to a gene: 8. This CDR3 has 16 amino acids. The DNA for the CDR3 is TGCGCCAGCAGCTCACTAGCGGGAGTTTGGGGCAATGAGCAGTTCTTC. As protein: CASSSLAGVWGNEQFF.

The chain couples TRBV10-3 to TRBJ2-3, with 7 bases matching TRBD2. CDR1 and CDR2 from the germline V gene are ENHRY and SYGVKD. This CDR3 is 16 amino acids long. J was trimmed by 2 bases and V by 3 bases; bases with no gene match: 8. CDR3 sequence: CAISDQRAGLTDTQYF. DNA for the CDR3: TGTGCCATCAGTGACCAAAGAGCGGGGCTCACAGATACGCAGTATTTT.

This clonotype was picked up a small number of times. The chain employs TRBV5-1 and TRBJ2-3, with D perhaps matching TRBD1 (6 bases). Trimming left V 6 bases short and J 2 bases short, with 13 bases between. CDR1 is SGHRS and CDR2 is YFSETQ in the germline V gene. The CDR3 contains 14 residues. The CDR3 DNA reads TGCGCCAGCACCTTAGGACAGATCACAGATACGCAGTATTTT. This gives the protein CASTLGQITDTQYF. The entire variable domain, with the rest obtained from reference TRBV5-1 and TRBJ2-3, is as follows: KAGVTQTPRYLIKTRGQQVTLSCSPISGHRSVSWYQQTPGQGLQFLFEYFSETQRNKGNFPGRFSGRQFSNSRSEMNVSTLELGDSALYLCASTLGQITDTQYFGPGTRLTVL.

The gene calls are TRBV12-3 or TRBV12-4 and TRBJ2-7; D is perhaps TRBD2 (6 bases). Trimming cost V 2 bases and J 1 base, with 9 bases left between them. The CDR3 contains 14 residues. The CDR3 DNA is TGTGCCAGCAGTTTAAACCGGGGGTCCTACGAGCAGTACTTC. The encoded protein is CASSLNRGSYEQYF.